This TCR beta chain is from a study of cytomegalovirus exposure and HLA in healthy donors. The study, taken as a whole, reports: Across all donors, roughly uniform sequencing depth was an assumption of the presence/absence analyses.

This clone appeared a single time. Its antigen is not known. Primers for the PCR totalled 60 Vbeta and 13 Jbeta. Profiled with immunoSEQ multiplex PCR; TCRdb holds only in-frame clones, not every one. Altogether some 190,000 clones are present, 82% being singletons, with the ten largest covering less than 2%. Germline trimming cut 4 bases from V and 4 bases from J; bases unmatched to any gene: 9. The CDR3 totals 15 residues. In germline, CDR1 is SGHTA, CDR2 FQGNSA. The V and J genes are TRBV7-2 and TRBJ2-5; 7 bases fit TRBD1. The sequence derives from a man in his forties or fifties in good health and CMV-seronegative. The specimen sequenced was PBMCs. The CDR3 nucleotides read TGTGCCAGCAGCTCGAAGACAGGGATAAGAGAGACCCAGTACTTC. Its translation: CASSSKTGIRETQYF.